This TCR beta chain came from a study of cytomegalovirus exposure and HLA in healthy donors. Overall study findings and caveats: Associated with cytomegalovirus, according to the listing, were 150 to 200 TCR beta chains. Some V segments, including TRBV6-2 and TRBV6-3, were excluded as indistinguishable. Among donors in an Asian-associated ancestry cluster, a later analysis reportedly found fewer N-insertions than the approximately 700-donor mean.

Amplification used 60 Vbeta primers and 13 Jbeta primers. The assay was immunoSEQ multiplex PCR, and TCRdb's table has in-frame clones only and misses some. The repertoire holds 110,000 to 150,000 clones, with roughly 72% as singletons. Each donor was nominally healthy when sampled (though unrecorded immune exposures were likely). Losses at the gene ends were 7 bases for V and 3 bases for J; bases not matched to a gene: 7. The CDR3 is 14 residues long. Germline V gene data show CDR1 as KGHSH and CDR2 as LQKENI. Comments on this clone: The antigen is unknown.

The sequenced sample was PBMCs. This clonotype originated in a man aged 35 to 55 in good health and CMV-seronegative. V gene TRBV18 combines with J gene TRBJ2-5; 8 bases agree with TRBD1. The CDR3 DNA reads as TGTGCCAGCTGCATCGGACAGGGAGAAGAGACCCAGTACTTC. It encodes CASCIGQGEETQYF.